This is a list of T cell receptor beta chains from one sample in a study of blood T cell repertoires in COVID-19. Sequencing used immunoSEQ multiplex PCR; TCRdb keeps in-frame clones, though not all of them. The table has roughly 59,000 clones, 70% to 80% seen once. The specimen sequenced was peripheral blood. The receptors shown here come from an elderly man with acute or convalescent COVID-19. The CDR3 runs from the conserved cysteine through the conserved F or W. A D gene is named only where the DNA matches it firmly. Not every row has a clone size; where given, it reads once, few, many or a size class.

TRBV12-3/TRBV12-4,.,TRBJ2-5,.,CASSFGEQETQYF,TGTGCCAGCAGTTTCGGAGAACAAGAGACCCAGTACTTC
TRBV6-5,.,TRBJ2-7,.,CASNAKWPAYEQYF,TGTGCCAGCAATGCCAAATGGCCCGCCTACGAGCAGTACTTC
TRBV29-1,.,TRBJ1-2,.,CSVVRGAGYTF,TGCAGCGTTGTGCGGGGGGCTGGCTACACCTTC
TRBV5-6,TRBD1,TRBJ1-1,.,CASSPPGTGNTEAFF,TGTGCCAGCAGCCCCCCCGGGACAGGGAACACTGAAGCTTTCTTT
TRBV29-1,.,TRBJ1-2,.,CSVDLHGAAYGYTF,TGCAGCGTTGATCTCCATGGGGCGGCCTATGGCTACACCTTC
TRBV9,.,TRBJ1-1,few,CASSVAWGLGTEAFF,TGTGCCAGCAGCGTAGCCTGGGGGCTAGGCACTGAAGCTTTCTTT
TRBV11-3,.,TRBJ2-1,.,CASSLVGAAAEKQFF,TGTGCCAGCAGCTTAGTAGGGGCCGCAGCCGAGAAGCAGTTCTTC
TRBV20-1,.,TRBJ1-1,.,CSQGGNTEAFF,TGCAGTCAGGGCGGGAACACTGAAGCTTTCTTT
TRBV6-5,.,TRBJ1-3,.,CASTGRAGNTIYF,TGTGCCAGCACAGGGAGGGCTGGAAACACCATATATTTT
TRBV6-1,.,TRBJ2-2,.,CASSENAGLRTGELFF,TGTGCCAGCAGTGAGAACGCGGGACTTAGAACCGGGGAGCTGTTTTTT
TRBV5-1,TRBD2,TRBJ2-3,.,CASSLDGGEDTQYF,TGCGCCAGCAGCTTGGACGGGGGGGAAGATACGCAGTATTTT
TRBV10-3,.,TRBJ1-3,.,CAICDPDGAGSPTGNTIYF,TGTGCCATCTGTGACCCTGATGGGGCAGGCTCGCCTACTGGAAACACCATATATTTT
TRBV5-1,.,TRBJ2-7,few,CASSLTAYEQYF,TGCGCCAGCAGTTTGACAGCATACGAGCAGTACTTC
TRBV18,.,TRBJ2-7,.,CASSPPYGAYEQYF,TGTGCCAGCTCACCACCGTACGGAGCCTACGAGCAGTACTTC
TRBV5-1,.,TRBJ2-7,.,CASSPDSHGSLDF,TGCGCCAGCAGCCCTGACTCACACGGTTCTTTGGATTTC
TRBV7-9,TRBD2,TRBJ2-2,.,CASSSRASGRGRTGELFF,TGTGCCAGCAGCTCAAGGGCTAGCGGGCGAGGGCGCACCGGGGAGCTGTTTTTT
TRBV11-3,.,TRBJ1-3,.,CASSLGQDSSGNTIYF,TGTGCCAGCAGCTTGGGCCAGGACAGCTCTGGAAACACCATATATTTT
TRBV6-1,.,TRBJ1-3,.,CASSEASGWYTIYF,TGTGCCAGCAGTGAAGCGTCAGGGTGGTACACCATATATTTT
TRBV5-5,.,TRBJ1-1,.,CASTLRGVMTEAFF,TGTGCCAGCACCTTGCGGGGGGTGATGACTGAAGCTTTCTTT
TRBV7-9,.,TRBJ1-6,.,CASSLAGSSPLHF,TGTGCCAGCAGCTTGGCAGGAAGTTCACCCCTCCACTTT
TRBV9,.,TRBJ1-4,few,CASSVSRGAFEKLFF,TGTGCCAGCAGCGTATCGCGTGGGGCCTTTGAAAAACTGTTTTTT
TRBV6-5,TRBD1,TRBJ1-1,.,CASSRDSMNTEAFF,TGTGCCAGCAGTCGGGACAGTATGAACACTGAAGCTTTCTTT
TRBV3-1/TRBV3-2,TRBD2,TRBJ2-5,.,CASQLAGGDETQYF,TGTGCCAGCCAATTGGCGGGAGGGGACGAGACCCAGTACTTC
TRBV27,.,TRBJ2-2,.,CASRSELNTGELFF,TGTGCCAGCAGGAGCGAGTTGAACACCGGGGAGCTGTTTTTT
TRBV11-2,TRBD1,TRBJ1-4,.,CASSLRTGGSEKLFF,TGTGCCAGCAGCTTACGGACAGGGGGAAGTGAAAAACTGTTTTTT
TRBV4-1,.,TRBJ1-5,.,CASSQEVRGANNQPQHF,TGCGCCAGCAGCCAAGAGGTTCGGGGGGCGAACAATCAGCCCCAGCATTTT
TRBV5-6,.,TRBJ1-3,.,CASSLGYSVGNTIYF,TGTGCCAGCAGCTTGGGGTACTCTGTTGGAAACACCATATATTTT
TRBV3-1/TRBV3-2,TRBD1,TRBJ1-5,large,CASSTGDSNQPQHF,TGTGCCAGCAGCACAGGGGATAGCAATCAGCCCCAGCATTTT
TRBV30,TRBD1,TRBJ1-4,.,CAWSDRPGGEEKLFF,TGTGCCTGGAGCGACCGGCCAGGGGGCGAGGAAAAACTGTTTTTT
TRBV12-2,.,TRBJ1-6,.,CASRLVTVSHF,TGTGCAAGTCGCTTAGTAACAGTTTCTCACTTT
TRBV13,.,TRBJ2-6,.,CASSLLAGGANVLTF,TGTGCCAGCAGCCTGCTCGCGGGCGGGGCCAACGTCCTGACTTTC
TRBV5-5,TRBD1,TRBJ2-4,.,CASSSGQALAKNIQYF,TGTGCCAGCAGCTCGGGACAGGCGCTAGCCAAAAACATTCAGTACTTC
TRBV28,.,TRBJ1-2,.,CASSSPVPVDYGYTF,TGTGCCAGCAGTTCACCAGTGCCCGTTGATTATGGCTACACCTTC
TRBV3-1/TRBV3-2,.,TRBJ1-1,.,CASSQNRGIRITEAFF,TGTGCCAGCAGCCAAAATAGGGGTATCAGAATCACTGAAGCTTTCTTT
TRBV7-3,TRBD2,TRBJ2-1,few,CASRLTSANEQFF,TGTGCCAGCAGACTGACTAGCGCCAATGAGCAGTTCTTC
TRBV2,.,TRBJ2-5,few,CASSLVNRETQYF,TGTGCCAGCAGTTTAGTTAATCGAGAGACCCAGTACTTC
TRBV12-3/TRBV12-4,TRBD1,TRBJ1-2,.,CASSLRDRGFYTF,TGTGCCAGCAGTCTCCGGGACAGGGGATTCTACACCTTC
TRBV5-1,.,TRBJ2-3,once,CASSFSPYTDTQYF,TGCGCCAGCAGCTTTTCCCCTTACACAGATACGCAGTATTTT
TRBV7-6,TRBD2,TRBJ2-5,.,CASSLGPAGGQETQYF,TGTGCCAGCAGCTTAGGTCCAGCGGGGGGGCAAGAGACCCAGTACTTC
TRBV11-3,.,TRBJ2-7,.,CASSARWASSGEQYF,TGTGCCAGCAGCGCCAGATGGGCTAGCTCTGGCGAGCAGTACTTC
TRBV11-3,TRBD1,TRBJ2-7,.,CASSPTGTGGYEQYF,TGTGCCAGCAGCCCCACCGGGACAGGGGGCTACGAGCAGTACTTC
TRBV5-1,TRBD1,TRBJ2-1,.,CASSLGTGGINEQFF,TGCGCCAGCAGCTTGGGGACAGGGGGGATCAATGAGCAGTTCTTC
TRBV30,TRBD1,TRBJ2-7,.,CALRTGTGGRQYF,TGTGCCTTAAGAACCGGGACAGGGGGGAGGCAGTACTTC
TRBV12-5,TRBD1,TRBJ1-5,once,CASSPGTGGFGNQPQHF,TGTGCTAGTTCCCCCGGGACAGGGGGCTTTGGCAATCAGCCCCAGCATTTT
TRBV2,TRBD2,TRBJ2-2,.,CASSETAGATAGELFF,TGTGCCAGCAGTGAGACAGCGGGAGCCACCGCCGGGGAGCTGTTTTTT
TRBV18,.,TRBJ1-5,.,CASSQSSNQPQHF,TGTGCCAGCTCACAGAGCAGCAATCAGCCCCAGCATTTT
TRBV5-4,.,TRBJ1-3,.,CASSSRGILSGNTIYF,TGTGCCAGCAGCAGTAGGGGCATTCTCTCTGGAAACACCATATATTTT
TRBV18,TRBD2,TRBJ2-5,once,CASSPGLAESSQETQYF,TGTGCCAGCTCACCGGGACTAGCGGAGTCCTCCCAAGAGACCCAGTACTTC
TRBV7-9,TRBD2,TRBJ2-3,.,CASSLALAGSTDTQYF,TGTGCCAGCAGCTTAGCTCTAGCGGGGAGCACAGATACGCAGTATTTT
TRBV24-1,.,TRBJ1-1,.,CATSDFGGWAFF,TGTGCCACCAGTGATTTCGGGGGTTGGGCTTTCTTT
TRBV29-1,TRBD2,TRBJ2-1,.,CSVVGGVGFAGIDEQFF,TGCAGCGTTGTGGGGGGGGTAGGGTTCGCGGGAATAGATGAGCAGTTCTTC
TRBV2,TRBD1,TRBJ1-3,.,CASRIPDRGSGNTIYF,TGTGCCAGCAGGATCCCGGACAGGGGGTCCGGAAACACCATATATTTT